The sequence of this TCR beta chain was determined in a study of blood T cell repertoires in COVID-19. Method: immunoSEQ multiplex PCR; TCRdb's copy keeps in-frame clones and lacks some. This table has under 85,000 clones, over 70% appearing once. The germline V gene has CDR1 GTSNPN and CDR2 SVGIG (reference sequence). The CDR3 has 13 amino acids. V was trimmed by 4 bases and J by 1 base, leaving 11 bases between them. The TCR sequence derives from a man between 50 and 59 years old with active COVID-19. This chain uses TRBV30 with TRBJ2-7; possibly TRBD1 for D (6 bases). The specimen sequenced was peripheral blood. CDR3 residues: CAWKTQGSYEQYF. For the CDR3, the DNA is TGTGCCTGGAAGACTCAGGGGTCCTACGAGCAGTACTTC.